What follows describes a single TCR beta chain. The table lists this clonotype with a few counts. Its antigen remains undetermined. It has no much larger one-base neighbor in the sample; base qualities were not kept. The source of the sample is a study of regulatory T cells in long-lasting Graves disease (dated by TCRdb to about 2021). Regarding the study in general: Newly diagnosed Graves' disease patients had taken antithyroid drugs for less than 3 months. Patients with persistent Graves' disease were compared with patients with newly diagnosed Graves' disease using TCR sequencing and RNA sequencing of peripheral blood. The study was conducted in China and was registered as a clinical trial. TCR sequencing covered 13 persistent and approximately 20 newly diagnosed Graves' disease patients, 33 samples in total.

This specimen's time point label, per the study, means: newly diagnosed GD, antithyroid drugs for less than 3 months. For both TCR sequencing and RNA sequencing, RNA was extracted from PBMCs using TRIzol. Graves' disease was diagnosed according to American Thyroid Association guidelines. Patients for the study were recruited at an endocrinology department in Xi'an, China. Each patient gave roughly 8.4 milliliters of peripheral blood, collected in an EDTA anticoagulant tube. Ficoll Paque Plus density gradient separation was used to isolate PBMCs, and no additional T cell sorting was done. An Agilent 2100 Bioanalyzer and agarose gel were used to check RNA quality, while a NanoDrop 2000 measured RNA concentration. The method behind the library was multiplex PCR. The run used an Illumina HiSeq 4000. iRepertoire HTBI primers and Arm-PCR amplification of CDR3 regions were used to construct TCR beta libraries. Gel purification was performed on PCR products prior to sequencing. The study's processing was this. A total of 60 to 80 TRBV and more than twelve TRBJ segments were identified across samples and were used for gene usage analysis of CDR3 amino acid clonotypes. COPE and FqMerger were used to merge filtered high-quality paired reads into contigs. BLAST was used to align contigs to IMGT TRBV, TRBD and TRBJ reference genes, and CDR3 was defined according to IMGT. Highly expanded clones were defined as clonotypes with a frequency above 0.1%. Shannon entropy served as the measure of repertoire diversity, while the Gini coefficient captured V-J evenness. Public clonotypes were defined as clonotypes shared by more than one individual. Starting from the raw public reads, TCRdb applied fastp trimming at Q25, assembled clones with MiXCR and retained in-frame beta chains. Merged by CDR3 protein, the rows form single entries marked with the most common genes and DNA. These V and J calls are TCRdb output, not the study's own analysis. This sample comprises some 450,000 distinct CDR3 sequences, approximately 16% of them detected only once. The biggest ten clones account for around 10% of the sample.

Paper-wide results and their limitations: More public clonotypes were shared among persistent patients (under 3,000) than among newly diagnosed patients (966). Compared with newly diagnosed patients, persistent Graves' disease patients had lower TCR Shannon entropy and fewer highly expanded clones, which suggests clonal expansion. The authors acknowledged the small sample size as a limitation that may reduce accuracy. Only peripheral blood was studied, because thyroid tissue, the primary lesion, was inaccessible. Persistent disease showed preferential use of TRBV28, TRBJ1-2 and TRBJ2-5, whereas newly diagnosed disease favored TRBV20-1 and TRBJ2-1. Only the TCR beta chain was sequenced and analyzed.

V is pared back by 1 base and J by 2 bases, with 9 bases lying between the germline termini. CDR1 and CDR2, looked up from the germline V gene, are LGHNA and YSLEER. Reading from cysteine to phenylalanine, the CDR3 counts 15 amino acids. Only the CDR3 DNA stays, 45 bases, in frame from base 1. These data are also associated with another study on T cells in Graves' hyperthyroidism and ophthalmopathy. The second publication reports: Graves' hyperthyroidism was defined as stable when no progression to ophthalmopathy occurred over 18 months of follow-up. Hyperthyroidism patients were aged 18 to 65 years and newly diagnosed, with disease duration of less than 2 months. The study excluded patients with uncontrolled infections, other autoimmune diseases, pregnancy or lactation. Diagnoses relied on clinical symptoms, serum thyroxine and TRAb, thyroid ultrasound and orbital computed tomography. The first round of RT-PCR for the TCR CDR3 was performed with the HTBI primer set and the Qiagen OneStep RT-PCR kit. Most expanded thyroid clonotypes (frequency above 0.001) were also detected in blood, suggesting blood repertoires may reflect thyroid immune responses. A model built on a 13 V-J signature distinguished ophthalmopathy from stable hyperthyroidism, reaching over 85% sensitivity and under 84% specificity in cross-validation and 80%/75% in testing. During validation, the model predicted progression to ophthalmopathy a median of around 6 months ahead of onset, with almost 71% sensitivity and almost 75% specificity. To identify distinguishing TCR V-J signatures, a discovery cohort of around 100 patients was used, comprising 43 with Graves' ophthalmopathy and approximately 58 with stable Graves' hyperthyroidism. Whether ophthalmopathy could be predicted prospectively was tested in an independent validation cohort made up of roughly 19 hyperthyroidism patients plus 17 patients who later progressed to ophthalmopathy. The 90 to 100 discovery patients were randomly split 7:3 into training and test sets. The study also compared thyroid tissue and blood T-cell repertoires from five or six Graves' hyperthyroidism patients. Following sampling, methimazole starting at 30 mg daily was given to hyperthyroidism patients, and high-dose intravenous methylprednisolone was given to ophthalmopathy patients. Libraries were constructed in a second round of multiplex PCR, after which size selection and purification were carried out. Sequencing of the libraries was done on an Illumina HiSeq2000 using paired-end 100 bp reads. SOAPnuke was used to process the raw data, removing reads that contained adapters or uncalled bases, had a mean Phred below 15, or lacked an exact match to the constant primer or identifier. High-quality paired reads were merged with COPE v1.2.5, and unique nucleotide sequences were defined as clonotypes. MiTCR v1.1 was used to align the clonotypes against IMGT TRBV, TRBD and TRBJ reference segments. The analysis was restricted to V-J combinations with a frequency above 0.0001, which together covered 99% to 99.2% of the repertoires. The TCS score was defined as F50 (clonal expansion) divided by E x V (chaos), with BLOSUM62-based TCRdist calculated between CDR3 peptides within each V-J. Welch's t-statistics and random forest reduced around 550 V-J features to under 15, which were used in a naive Bayes classifier (R e1071). No statistical method was used to fix the sample size in advance, and group allocation was not hidden from the investigators. The paper describes TCR Vbeta CDR3 sequencing of about 140 peripheral blood samples, made up of about 40 ophthalmopathy patients, roughly 72 hyperthyroidism patients and roughly 17 progressor patients.

Here the chain combines TRBV4-3 and TRBJ1-3, and perhaps TRBD1 as D gene, on 5 matching bases. The source is a woman aged 30 to 39 with Graves disease. Donor details come from another sample of the same person, matched by shared clones. Sequenced here: peripheral blood mononuclear cells (PBMCs), sampled at new diagnosis, from a patient treated with antithyroid drugs. The CDR3 region has the sequence CASSQGGGTGNTIYF. The bases are TGCGCCAGCAGCCAAGGGGGGGGAACTGGAAACACCATATATTTT.